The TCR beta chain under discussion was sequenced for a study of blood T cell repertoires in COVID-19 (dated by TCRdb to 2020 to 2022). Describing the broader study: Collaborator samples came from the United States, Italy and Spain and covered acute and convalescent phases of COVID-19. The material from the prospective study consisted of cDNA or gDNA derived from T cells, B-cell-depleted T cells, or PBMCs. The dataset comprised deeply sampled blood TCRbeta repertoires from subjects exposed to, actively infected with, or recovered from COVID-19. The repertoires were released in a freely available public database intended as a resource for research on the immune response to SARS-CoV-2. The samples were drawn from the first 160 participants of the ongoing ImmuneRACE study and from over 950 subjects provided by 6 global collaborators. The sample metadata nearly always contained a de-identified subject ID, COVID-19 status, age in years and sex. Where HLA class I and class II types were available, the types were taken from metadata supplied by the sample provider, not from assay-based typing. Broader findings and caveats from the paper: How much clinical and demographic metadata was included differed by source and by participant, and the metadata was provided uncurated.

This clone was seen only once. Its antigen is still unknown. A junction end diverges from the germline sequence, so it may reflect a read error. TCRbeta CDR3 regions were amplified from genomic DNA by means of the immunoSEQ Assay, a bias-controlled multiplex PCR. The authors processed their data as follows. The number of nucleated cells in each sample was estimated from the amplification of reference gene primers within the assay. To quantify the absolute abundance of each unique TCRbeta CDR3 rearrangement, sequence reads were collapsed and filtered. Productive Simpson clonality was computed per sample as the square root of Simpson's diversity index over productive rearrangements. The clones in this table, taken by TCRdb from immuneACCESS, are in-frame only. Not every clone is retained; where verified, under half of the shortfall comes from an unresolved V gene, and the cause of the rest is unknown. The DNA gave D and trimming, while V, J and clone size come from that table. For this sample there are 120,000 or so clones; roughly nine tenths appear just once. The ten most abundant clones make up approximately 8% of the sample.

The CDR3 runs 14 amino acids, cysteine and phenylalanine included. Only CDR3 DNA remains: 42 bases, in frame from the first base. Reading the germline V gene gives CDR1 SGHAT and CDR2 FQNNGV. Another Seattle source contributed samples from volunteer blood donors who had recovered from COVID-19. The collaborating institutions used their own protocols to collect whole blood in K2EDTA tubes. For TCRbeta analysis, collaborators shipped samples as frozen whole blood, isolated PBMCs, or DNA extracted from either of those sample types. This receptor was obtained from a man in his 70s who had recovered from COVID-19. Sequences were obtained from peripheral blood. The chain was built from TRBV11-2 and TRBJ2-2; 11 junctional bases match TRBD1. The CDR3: CASSLIGTGGASSF. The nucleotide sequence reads TGTGCCAGCAGCTTAATAGGGACAGGGGGGGCCTCATCTTTT.